These T cell receptor beta chains were read from a single sample in a study of neurological immune-mediated disorders. MiXCR, applied by TCRdb to the 5' RACE reads, yields one record per CDR3 protein. The sample has more than 13,000 distinct CDR3 sequences, more than 6% seen once. Sequencing was done on a sample of CD8+ T cells from blood. The receptors shown here come from a woman in her thirties or forties in good health. CDR3s include the opening cysteine and the closing phenylalanine or tryptophan. D genes are given only for firm matches. Clone size is not always given. Where it is, it says once, few, many or a class for expanded clones.

V	J	size	D	CDR3	DNA
TRBV12-3/TRBV12-4	TRBJ2-7	many	NA	CASTGHLYEQYF	TGTGCCAGCACGGGACACCTCTACGAGCAGTACTTC
TRBV7-6	TRBJ2-1	many	NA	CASSLARRGFHEQFF	TGTGCCAGCAGCTTAGCAAGGAGGGGGTTTCATGAGCAGTTCTTC
TRBV27	TRBJ1-1	many	NA	CASSLGTEAFF	TGTGCCAGCAGTTTGGGGACTGAAGCTTTCTTT
TRBV4-1	TRBJ1-6	many	NA	CASSQGRQVTYNSPLHF	TGCGCCAGCAGCCAAGGAAGGCAGGTCACCTATAATTCACCCCTCCACTTT
TRBV3-1	TRBJ2-5	NA	TRBD2	CASSQAGGRDQETQYF	TGTGCCAGCAGCCAAGCGGGCGGGAGGGACCAAGAGACCCAGTACTTC
TRBV3-1	TRBJ1-6	many	TRBD1	CASSQLRQGNSPLHF	TGTGCCAGCAGCCAATTGAGACAGGGGAATTCACCCCTCCACTTT
TRBV20-1	TRBJ2-7	many	NA	CSDTPTIGSSYEQYF	TGCAGTGACACCCCCACAATAGGGTCCTCCTACGAGCAGTACTTC
TRBV10-3	TRBJ1-5	many	NA	CAISETGEKHQPQHF	TGTGCCATCAGTGAAACGGGGGAAAAACATCAGCCCCAGCATTTT
TRBV7-2	TRBJ1-2	many	NA	CASSFSSLTRDGYTF	TGTGCCAGCAGCTTCTCCAGTTTAACCAGGGATGGCTACACCTTC
TRBV28	TRBJ2-7	many	NA	CASREQAEQYF	TGTGCCAGCAGGGAACAGGCGGAGCAGTACTTC
TRBV20-1	TRBJ1-5	many	NA	CSAGNLGATDQPQHF	TGCAGTGCGGGAAACTTGGGGGCAACGGATCAGCCCCAGCATTTT
TRBV20-1	TRBJ2-7	many	NA	CSASVEGYEQYF	TGCAGTGCTAGTGTGGAGGGCTACGAGCAGTACTTC
TRBV13	TRBJ2-1	NA	NA	CASTSGTFLGEQFF	TGTGCCAGCACCTCCGGGACATTCTTGGGAGAGCAGTTCTTC
TRBV6-1	TRBJ2-7	many	TRBD1	CASSDFQGASYEQYF	TGTGCCAGCAGTGACTTCCAGGGGGCGTCCTACGAGCAGTACTTC
TRBV29-1	TRBJ2-6	many	NA	CSVEDDSGANVLTF	TGCAGCGTTGAAGACGACTCTGGGGCCAACGTCCTGACTTTC
TRBV12-3/TRBV12-4	TRBJ2-4	many	NA	CASSVGTPIQYF	TGTGCCAGCAGTGTCGGGACACCGATTCAGTACTTC
TRBV2	TRBJ2-7	many	TRBD1	CASSWTGTYEQYF	TGTGCCAGCTCCTGGACAGGGACCTACGAGCAGTACTTC
TRBV9	TRBJ2-7	many	NA	CASNEAGDPSSEQYF	TGTGCCAGCAACGAAGCCGGGGACCCGTCCAGCGAGCAGTACTTC
TRBV2	TRBJ2-7	many	NA	CASSDGGEQYF	TGTGCCAGCAGTGACGGCGGGGAGCAGTACTTC
TRBV19	TRBJ1-5	few	NA	CASRDLTGSGQPQHF	TGTGCCAGTAGGGACCTAACAGGGTCGGGACAGCCCCAGCATTTT
TRBV5-6	TRBJ2-3	many	NA	CASDVWGAPDTQYF	TGTGCCAGCGACGTTTGGGGGGCGCCAGATACGCAGTATTTT
TRBV7-6	TRBJ1-1	many	NA	CASSSGGQLGTEAFF	TGTGCCAGCAGCTCTGGGGGGCAGTTAGGGACTGAAGCTTTCTTT
TRBV27	TRBJ2-7	medium-sized	NA	CASNPGPRSSYEQYF	TGTGCCAGCAACCCCGGACCCAGGAGCTCCTACGAGCAGTACTTC
TRBV20-1	TRBJ2-5	many	TRBD2	CSARDDTGGGFETQYF	TGCAGTGCTAGAGATGATACGGGAGGGGGGTTTGAGACCCAGTACTTC
TRBV12-3/TRBV12-4	TRBJ1-4	many	NA	CASSSGLNEKLFF	TGTGCCAGCAGTTCCGGGTTGAATGAAAAACTGTTTTTT
TRBV7-2	TRBJ2-5	many	TRBD2	CASSQGTSGGETQYF	TGTGCCAGCAGCCAAGGGACTAGCGGGGGGGAGACCCAGTACTTC
TRBV7-9	TRBJ2-2	many	NA	CASSPANTGELFF	TGTGCCAGCAGCCCCGCGAACACCGGGGAGCTGTTTTTT